Listed below are T cell receptor beta chains from one sample, sequenced in a study of blood T cell repertoires in COVID-19. Clones were read by immunoSEQ multiplex PCR, and TCRdb kept only the in-frame ones, dropping some. The profile shows fewer than 400,000 clones, 90% of them singletons. Sequenced: peripheral blood. The receptors originated from a woman aged 25 to 39 with COVID-19, enrolled during active disease. Both conserved end residues are part of each CDR3. Each record gives: J gene, D gene, V gene, clone size, CDR3 DNA, CDR3 protein. D genes are given only for firm matches. The size entry is marked missing in some rows and otherwise reads once, few, many or a size class.

TRBJ1-3 NA TRBV5-8 NA TGTGCCAGCAGCTCGCCCCCTCAGAGACAGGCTGGAAACACCATATATTTT CASSSPPQRQAGNTIYF
TRBJ1-3 TRBD1 TRBV7-9 NA TGTGCCAGCAGCCCGGACAGGGTCTCTGGAAACACCATATATTTT CASSPDRVSGNTIYF
TRBJ2-2 NA TRBV9 once TGTGCCAGCAGCGTATATAACACCGGGGAGCTGTTTTTT CASSVYNTGELFF
TRBJ1-4 NA TRBV6-6 NA TGTGCCAGCAGTTTAGAGGAAAAACTGTTTTTT CASSLEEKLFF
TRBJ1-6 TRBD1 TRBV27 NA TGTGCCAGCAGTGACAGGGTGGGCTCCTATAATTCACCCCTCCACTTT CASSDRVGSYNSPLHF
TRBJ2-1 TRBD2 TRBV6-2/TRBV6-3 NA TGTGCCAGCAGTTTAGCGGGAGGAGACAATGAGCAGTTCTTC CASSLAGGDNEQFF
TRBJ2-7 TRBD2 TRBV5-5 once TGTGCCAGCAGCTTCGCGGGGGTTCGCAACGAGCAGTACTTC CASSFAGVRNEQYF
TRBJ1-3 NA TRBV7-9 once TGTGCCAGCAGCCGACCAACCGGCCAAGGAGCAGGAAACACCATATATTTT CASSRPTGQGAGNTIYF
TRBJ1-2 NA TRBV28 NA TGTGCCACCACCTCAGGGTTACACTATGGCTACACCTTC CATTSGLHYGYTF
TRBJ2-5 TRBD1 TRBV18 NA TGTGCCAGCTCAACTGGGGGACAGGGATTGAAGGAGACCCAGTACTTC CASSTGGQGLKETQYF
TRBJ1-1 TRBD1 TRBV11-2 NA TGTGCCAGCAGCTTATACTCCGGGACAGGGACCACTGAAGCTTTCTTT CASSLYSGTGTTEAFF
TRBJ2-3 TRBD2 TRBV19 NA TGTGCCAGTAGTATGGGACTAGCAGGCACAGATACGCAGTATTTT CASSMGLAGTDTQYF
TRBJ2-4 NA TRBV6-2/TRBV6-3 NA TGTGCCAGCAGTCATTGGAGGGACCTCAAAAACATTCAGTACTTC CASSHWRDLKNIQYF
TRBJ2-2 NA TRBV7-6 few TGTGCCAGCAGCTTAGTTTCCGGAGGGAACACCGGGGAGCTGTTTTTT CASSLVSGGNTGELFF
TRBJ1-2 TRBD1 TRBV2 once TGTGCCAGCAAGGACAGGGTTGGCTATGGCTACACCTTC CASKDRVGYGYTF
TRBJ2-1 NA TRBV7-7 NA TGTGCCAGCAGCCTCGGGATAGACCACAATGAGCAGTTCTTC CASSLGIDHNEQFF
TRBJ1-4 NA TRBV21-1 NA TGTGCCAGCAGCAAAAATTCCCCCCTACAGGGTCCCAATGAAAAACTGTTTTTT CASSKNSPLQGPNEKLFF
TRBJ2-2 NA TRBV3-1/TRBV3-2 NA TGTGCCAGCAGCCAAGGGTTCCAGGGTGTCACCGGGGAGCTGTTTTTT CASSQGFQGVTGELFF
TRBJ1-2 NA TRBV29-1 NA TGCAGCGTTGGACAGGTCCTAAAGGATGGCTACACCTTC CSVGQVLKDGYTF
TRBJ2-6 TRBD1 TRBV7-3 NA TGTGCCAGCAGCTTAAGTGGGACAGGGGTTAGCTCTGGGGCCAACGTCCTGACTTTC CASSLSGTGVSSGANVLTF
TRBJ2-1 TRBD2 TRBV6-4 NA TGTGCCAGCAGTGAGCGGGCGTATCTAGCGGGAGGGAATGAGCAGTTCTTC CASSERAYLAGGNEQFF
TRBJ1-1 TRBD1 TRBV5-1 NA TGCGCCAGCAGGGGGACAGGGGGCCTTGTTGCTTTCTTT CASRGTGGLVAFF
TRBJ1-2 NA TRBV7-2 NA TGTGCCAGCAGCTTCGGGTTTACCTATGGCTACACCTTC CASSFGFTYGYTF
TRBJ1-4 TRBD1 TRBV11-2 once TGTGCCAGCAGCCCCGGGACAGGGGCCTCCAATGAAAAACTGTTTTTT CASSPGTGASNEKLFF
TRBJ2-5 NA TRBV7-8 NA TGTGCCAGCAGCCTCACAGGGCCCGTCGAGACCCAGTACTTC CASSLTGPVETQYF
TRBJ2-2 NA TRBV6-1 NA TGTGCCAGCAGTGAAAGAGGCCAGGGAAGGGGCCCATGGACCGGGGAGCTGTTTTTT CASSERGQGRGPWTGELFF
TRBJ1-1 NA TRBV18 NA TGTGCCAGCTCACCTGAGCGGCAGCTAAACACTGAAGCTTTCTTT CASSPERQLNTEAFF
TRBJ1-5 NA TRBV15 NA TGTGCCACCAGCAGAGAGGAGACGGTACGGAATCAGCCCCAGCATTTT CATSREETVRNQPQHF
TRBJ2-5 TRBD2 TRBV3-1/TRBV3-2 NA TGTGCCAGCAGCCAATATCGACTAGCGGGAAGACGAGAGACCCAGTACTTC CASSQYRLAGRRETQYF
TRBJ1-2 NA TRBV7-3 NA TGTGCCAGCAGCTTACGAGGAAATGGCTACACCTTC CASSLRGNGYTF
TRBJ2-2 NA TRBV7-9 NA TGTGCCAGCAGCTTACAAGTTAAACAGGGAAAAACGAACACCGGGGAGCTGTTTTTT CASSLQVKQGKTNTGELFF
TRBJ1-5 NA TRBV28 NA TGTGCCAGCCTTAAGGGAGGTCAGCCCCAGCATTTT CASLKGGQPQHF
TRBJ1-1 NA TRBV28 NA TGTGCCAGCAGTTTAGAGGGCACTGAAGCTTTCTTT CASSLEGTEAFF
TRBJ2-7 NA TRBV5-4 NA TGTGCCAGCAGCTGGGGGCTAGCGGACTCCCAGTACTTC CASSWGLADSQYF
TRBJ2-1 NA TRBV2 NA TGTGCCAGCAGGGAAATGGCGGGACTTCTTTACAATGAGCAGTTCTTC CASREMAGLLYNEQFF
TRBJ2-4 NA TRBV19 NA TGTGCCAGTAGTATCGGCAAGGGAGACATTCAGTACTTC CASSIGKGDIQYF
TRBJ1-5 TRBD1 TRBV6-1 NA TGTGCCAGCAGTGAGCGGGACAGCAGTCAGCCCCAGCATTTT CASSERDSSQPQHF
TRBJ2-5 NA TRBV21-1 NA TGTGCCAGCAGCGTTCCGGGACTAGCGGGAGGGGGCGGCGAGACCCAGTACTTC CASSVPGLAGGGGETQYF
TRBJ2-7 NA TRBV1 NA TGCACCAGCAGAATTAGCACCTCTCCGGGCTACGAGCAGTACTTC CTSRISTSPGYEQYF
TRBJ2-1 NA TRBV1 NA TGCACCAGCAGCCATGCTTTAGCGGGAGGGTACAATGAGCAGTTCTTC CTSSHALAGGYNEQFF
TRBJ2-7 NA TRBV7-2 NA TGTGCCAGCAGCTTAGCGCTCCGGGTCGGTGGCAACGAGCAGTACTTC CASSLALRVGGNEQYF
TRBJ1-5 TRBD1 TRBV2 once TGTGCCAGCTATTCCGGGACAGGGGTTAGTAGCAATCAGCCCCAGCATTTT CASYSGTGVSSNQPQHF
TRBJ2-7 TRBD1 TRBV7-9 once TGTGCCAGCAGCTTACAGGGGGCTGGGTACGAGCAGTACTTC CASSLQGAGYEQYF
TRBJ1-1 NA TRBV12-2 NA TGCGCAAGTCGCCCCCGCCTGAGGTCGGGGGACAGGGCGGATCTATTGAACACTGAAGCTTTCTTT CASRPRLRSGDRADLLNTEAFF
TRBJ2-1 NA TRBV10-3 NA TGTGCCATCAGCGCGTCACAGACCTACAATGAGCAGTTCTTC CAISASQTYNEQFF
TRBJ1-4 TRBD1 TRBV2 NA TGTGCCAGCAGATCCCGACAGGGTGAAAAACTGTTTTTT CASRSRQGEKLFF
TRBJ2-2 NA TRBV7-8 NA TGTGCCAGCAGCTCCGGGAATATGAACACCGGGGAGCTGTTTTTT CASSSGNMNTGELFF
TRBJ2-7 NA TRBV7-9 NA TGTGCCAGCAGCTTAGTCCCTGCGGTTTTCTACGAGCAGTACTTC CASSLVPAVFYEQYF
TRBJ1-3 NA TRBV30 NA TGTGCCTGGAGCCCCGGGTCATCTGGAAACACCATATATTTT CAWSPGSSGNTIYF
TRBJ1-2 TRBD1 TRBV5-1 few TGCGCCAGCAGCAAGGGACAGGGGGCGAACTATGGCTACACCTTC CASSKGQGANYGYTF
TRBJ2-3 NA TRBV5-1 NA TGCGCCAGCAGCTCGTTTACAGATACGCAGTATTTT CASSSFTDTQYF
TRBJ2-1 TRBD2 TRBV30 NA TGTGCCTGGAGTAGACTAGCGGGAGGTGCTTACAATGAGCAGTTCTTC CAWSRLAGGAYNEQFF
TRBJ2-1 NA TRBV5-1 NA TGCGCCAGCAGCTTGGCGGGAGAAGGTAATGAGCAGTTCTTC CASSLAGEGNEQFF
TRBJ2-3 TRBD1 TRBV19 NA TGTGCCAGTAGCCCCCGACAGGGGACCACAGATACGCAGTATTTT CASSPRQGTTDTQYF
TRBJ1-2 NA TRBV2 NA TGTGCCAGCAAACCTTCCGAGGGCCACAACTATGGCTACACCTTC CASKPSEGHNYGYTF
TRBJ2-7 TRBD1 TRBV7-9 NA TGTGCCAGCAGCTTAGCCCAGACAGGGGGCTTTAGCGACGAGCAGTACTTC CASSLAQTGGFSDEQYF
TRBJ2-5 TRBD2 TRBV5-1 once TGCGCCAGCAGCTTAGCGGGAGGGATCCAAGAGACCCAGTACTTC CASSLAGGIQETQYF